This entry features one T cell receptor (beta chain) sequence. Its target is unknown. These data are taken from a study of cytomegalovirus exposure and HLA in healthy donors. Whole-study results and caveats: Roughly uniform sequencing depth across donors was assumed, possibly incorrectly.

V shed 0 bases, J shed 3 bases, and the junction held 4 bases outside the gene matches. CDR1 and CDR2 from the germline V gene are SGHRS and YFSETQ. This CDR3 region has 15 residues. The PCR had 60 Vbeta and 13 Jbeta primers. The data were produced by immunoSEQ multiplex PCR, yet TCRdb's version contains in-frame clones alone and is incomplete. This sample has some 170,000 clones, with 70% to 85% found just once. The chain has TRBV5-1 and TRBJ1-1; 8 bases align to TRBD1. Source material: PBMCs. The clonotype originates from a human donor in good health. CDR3 sequence reads: CASSLGTGRDTEAFF. The CDR3 nucleotides read TGCGCCAGCAGCTTGGGGACAGGGCGTGACACTGAAGCTTTCTTT.